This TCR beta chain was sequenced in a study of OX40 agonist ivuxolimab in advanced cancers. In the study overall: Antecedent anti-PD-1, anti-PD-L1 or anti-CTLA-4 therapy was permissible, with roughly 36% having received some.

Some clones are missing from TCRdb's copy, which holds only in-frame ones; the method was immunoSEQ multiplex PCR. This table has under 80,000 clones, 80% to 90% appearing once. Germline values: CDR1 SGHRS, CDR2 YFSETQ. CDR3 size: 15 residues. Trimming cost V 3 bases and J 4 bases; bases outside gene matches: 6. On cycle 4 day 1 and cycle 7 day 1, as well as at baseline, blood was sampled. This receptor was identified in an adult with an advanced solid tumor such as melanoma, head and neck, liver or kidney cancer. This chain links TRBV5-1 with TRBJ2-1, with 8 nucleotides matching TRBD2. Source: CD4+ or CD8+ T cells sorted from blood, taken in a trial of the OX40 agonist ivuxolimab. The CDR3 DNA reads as TGCGCCAGCAGCTCAACTAGCGGACGATACAATGAGCAGTTCTTC. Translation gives CASSSTSGRYNEQFF.